A single T cell receptor (beta chain) is shown here with its context. Its target is not known. One end of the junction is discordant with germline, which a read error may explain. The data derive from a study of regulatory T cells in long-lasting Graves disease. Turning to the study itself: In persistent Graves' disease, antithyroid drugs had been taken for over 5 years and TSH receptor antibodies stayed positive. Study-wide results and caveats: Thyroid tissue was not studied; only peripheral blood was. The persistent group shared 2,700 or so public clonotypes, more than the 966 shared by new patients.

The CDR3 is made up of 13 amino acids. Time point here: persistent/refractory GD, antithyroid drugs over 5 years with positive TRAb. TCR sequences were obtained from RNA taken from PBMCs. Clinicians diagnosed Graves' disease using American Thyroid Association guidelines. Arm-PCR of CDR3 regions and iRepertoire HTBI primers were used to build TCR beta libraries. TCRdb reprocessed the multiplex PCR reads via MiXCR and lists one record per CDR3 protein. The sample has over 450,000 distinct CDR3 sequences; roughly 21% are singletons. This chain joins TRBV12-3 or TRBV12-4 and TRBJ2-6; D gene ambiguous. Sequencing used peripheral blood mononuclear cells (PBMCs), obtained when the disease was refractory, from a patient treated with antithyroid drugs. The sequence was obtained from a female donor with Graves disease. CDR3 sequence: CDSSWSGANVLTF. The CDR3 nucleotides read TGTGACAGCAGTTGGAGTGGGGCCAACGTCCTGACTTTC.